The rows below give T cell receptor beta chains drawn from one sample of a study of MAIT cells during Salmonella Paratyphi A infection. TCRdb itself ran the 5' RACE reads through MiXCR, one entry per CDR3 protein. The sample lists about 540 distinct CDR3 sequences, about two fifths occurring once. The starting material was MAIT cells from blood, obtained at the last sampling point of the challenge study. All receptors derive from a person aged 18 to 70 who was deliberately infected with Salmonella Paratyphi A in a paratyphoid fever challenge study. Both conserved end residues are part of each CDR3. A D gene is named only where the DNA matches it firmly. Size values are once, few and many counts, or a class for expanded clones, and some rows have none.

>TRBV20-1|TRBD1|TRBJ2-7|NA
TGCAGTGCTAGAGATGGGGACAGGGGCGAGCAGTACTTC
CSARDGDRGEQYF
>TRBV20-1|NA|TRBJ2-1|hyperexpanded
TGCAGTGCTAGTGAGCTAGCGCAGGATTACAATGAGCAGTTCTTC
CSASELAQDYNEQFF
>TRBV4-2|TRBD2|TRBJ2-3|few
TGTGCCAGCAGGCAAATAGCGGGAGGGGTCACAGATACGCAGTATTTT
CASRQIAGGVTDTQYF
>TRBV20-1|TRBD1|TRBJ1-1|medium-sized
TGCAGTGCTGCGCCAACAGGGGGCTGGGATGGCGGTGAAGCTTTCTTT
CSAAPTGGWDGGEAFF
>TRBV4-2|NA|TRBJ2-3|NA
TGTGCCAGCAGCCAAGAAATACCGGGGGCGGGCACAGATACGCAGTATTTT
CASSQEIPGAGTDTQYF
>TRBV2|TRBD2|TRBJ2-1|once
TGTGCCAGCAGTGCTAGATCTAGCGGGAGCCACAATGAGCAGTTCTTC
CASSARSSGSHNEQFF
>TRBV29-1|TRBD2|TRBJ2-2|NA
TGCAGCGAGTCTAGCGGTTCATGGGCCGGGGAGCTGTTTTTT
CSESSGSWAGELFF
>TRBV6-4|TRBD2|TRBJ2-1|NA
TGTGCCAGCAGTCCGACTAGCGGGAGTCAGCATGAGCAGTTCTTC
CASSPTSGSQHEQFF
>TRBV24-1|TRBD1|TRBJ2-2|NA
TGTGCCACCAGTGACCCCTACAGGGGAGAGAACACCGGGGAGCTGTTTTTT
CATSDPYRGENTGELFF
>TRBV7-3|NA|TRBJ2-1|NA
NA
CASSFYICSASELAQDYNEQFF
>TRBV4-2|NA|TRBJ2-3|NA
TGTGCCAGCAGCCAATCATCGAGTAACACAGATACGCAGTATTTT
CASSQSSSNTDTQYF
>TRBV5-1|TRBD2|TRBJ2-1|NA
TGCGCCAGCAGCTGGGTGCCCGGGGGAGGCCTAGCGGGAGCTAATGAGCAGTTCTTC
CASSWVPGGGLAGANEQFF
>TRBV5-5|NA|TRBJ2-1|medium-sized
TGTGCCAGCACCAGGGACGGGGAGCCTCCTATTGGTGAGCAGTTCTTC
CASTRDGEPPIGEQFF
>TRBV29-1|NA|TRBJ1-1|medium-sized
TGCAGCGTTGCCACATCGCTTGAAGCTTTCTTT
CSVATSLEAFF
>TRBV20-1|NA|TRBJ1-2|NA
TGCAGTGCTAGAGATAGACAGGAATACGGCTACACCTTC
CSARDRQEYGYTF
>TRBV29-1|NA|TRBJ1-2|NA
TGCAGCGTTGAAATCGGGGGTAAGGGCTACACCTTC
CSVEIGGKGYTF
>TRBV7-2|TRBD1|TRBJ1-1|few
TGTGCCAGCAGCTTGGCAGGGGGGAACACTGAAGCTTTCTTT
CASSLAGGNTEAFF